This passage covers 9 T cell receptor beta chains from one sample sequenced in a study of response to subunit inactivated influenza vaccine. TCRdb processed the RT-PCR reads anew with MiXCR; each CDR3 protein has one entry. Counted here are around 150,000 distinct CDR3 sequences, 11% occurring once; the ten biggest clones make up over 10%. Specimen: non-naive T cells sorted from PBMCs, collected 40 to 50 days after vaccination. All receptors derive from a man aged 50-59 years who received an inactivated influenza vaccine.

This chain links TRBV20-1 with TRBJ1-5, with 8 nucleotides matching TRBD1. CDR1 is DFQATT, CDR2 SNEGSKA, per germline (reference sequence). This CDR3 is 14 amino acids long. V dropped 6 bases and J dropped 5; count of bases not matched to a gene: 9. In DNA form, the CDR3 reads TGCAGTGCGGCTCCAGGGGGCGCATATCAGCCCCAGCATTTT. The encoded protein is CSAAPGGAYQPQHF.

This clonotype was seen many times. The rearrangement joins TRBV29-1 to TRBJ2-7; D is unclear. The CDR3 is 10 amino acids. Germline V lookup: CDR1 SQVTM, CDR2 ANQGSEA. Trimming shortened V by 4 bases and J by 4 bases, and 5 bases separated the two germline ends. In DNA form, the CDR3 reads TGCAGCGTTGTTGGATACGAGCAGTACTTC. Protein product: CSVVGYEQYF.

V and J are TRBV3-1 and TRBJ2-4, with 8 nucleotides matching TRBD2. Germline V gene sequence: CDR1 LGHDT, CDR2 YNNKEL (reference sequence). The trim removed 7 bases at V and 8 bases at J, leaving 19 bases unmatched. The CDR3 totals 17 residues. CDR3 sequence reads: CASKGTRGLEERDIQYF. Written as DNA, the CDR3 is TGTGCCAGCAAGGGCACCCGGGGACTAGAGGAGAGGGACATTCAGTACTTC.

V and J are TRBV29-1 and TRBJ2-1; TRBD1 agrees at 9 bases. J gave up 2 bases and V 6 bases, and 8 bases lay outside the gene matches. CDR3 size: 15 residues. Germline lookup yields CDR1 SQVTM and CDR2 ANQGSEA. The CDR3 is CSVDRRDRAYNEQFF. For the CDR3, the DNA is TGCAGCGTGGACCGTAGGGACAGGGCCTACAATGAGCAGTTCTTC.

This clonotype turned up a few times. The CDR3 protein is CASSFLFLEITDTQYF. The CDR3 DNA reads as TGTGCCAGCAGTTTTTTGTTTCTGGAAATCACAGATACGCAGTATTTT. The chain uses TRBV28 and TRBJ2-3; unclear D gene. The V end was cut by 3 bases, the J end by 2 bases, with 15 bases between. The CDR3 contains 16 residues. CDR1 MDHEN and CDR2 SYDVKM come from the germline V gene. Supplemented by reference TRBV28 and TRBJ2-3, the full variable domain reads DVKVTQSSRYLVKRTGEKVFLECVQDMDHENMFWYRQDPGLGLRLIYFSYDVKMKEKGDIPEGYSVSREKKERFSLILESASTNQTSMYLCASSFLFLEITDTQYFGPGTRLTVL.

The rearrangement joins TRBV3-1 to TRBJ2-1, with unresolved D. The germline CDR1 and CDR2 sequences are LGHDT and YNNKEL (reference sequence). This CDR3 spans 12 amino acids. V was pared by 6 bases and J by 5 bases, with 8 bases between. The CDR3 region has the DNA TGTGCCAGCAGTTACAGAGACAATGAGCAGTTCTTC. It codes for CASSYRDNEQFF.

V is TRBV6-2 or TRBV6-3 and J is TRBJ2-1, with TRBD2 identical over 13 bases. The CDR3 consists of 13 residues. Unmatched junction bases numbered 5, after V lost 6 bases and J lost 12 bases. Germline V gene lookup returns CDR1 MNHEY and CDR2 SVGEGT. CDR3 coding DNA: TGTGCCAGCAGCCCGACTAGCGGGGGGTCGCAGTTCTTC. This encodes CASSPTSGGSQFF.

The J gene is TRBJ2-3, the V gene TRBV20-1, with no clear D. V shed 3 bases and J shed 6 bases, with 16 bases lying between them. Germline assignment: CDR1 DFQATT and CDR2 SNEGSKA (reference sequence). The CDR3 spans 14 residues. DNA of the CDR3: TGCAGTGCTAGTGGACGAAAAGGATATGATACGCAGTATTTT. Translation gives CSASGRKGYDTQYF.

CDR3 amino acids: CSARDQGWYGYTF. CDR3 DNA sequence: TGCAGTGCTAGAGACCAGGGGTGGTATGGCTACACCTTC. The chain has TRBV20-1 and TRBJ1-2, with D possibly matching TRBD1 (6 bases). This CDR3 contains 13 residues. Germline lookup yields CDR1 DFQATT and CDR2 SNEGSKA (reference sequence). Between the trimmed V and J ends, which lost 0 bases and 5 bases, there was a span of 10 bases.